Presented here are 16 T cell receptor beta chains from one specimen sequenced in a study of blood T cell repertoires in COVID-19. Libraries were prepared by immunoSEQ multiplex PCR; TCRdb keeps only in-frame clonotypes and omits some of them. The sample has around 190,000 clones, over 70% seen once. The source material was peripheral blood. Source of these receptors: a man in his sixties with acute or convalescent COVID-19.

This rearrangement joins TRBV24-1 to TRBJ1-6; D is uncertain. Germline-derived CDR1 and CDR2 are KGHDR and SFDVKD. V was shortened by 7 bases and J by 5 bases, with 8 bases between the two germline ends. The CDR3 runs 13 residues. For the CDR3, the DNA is TGTGCCACCAGACGAGAAGATAATTCACCCCTCCACTTT. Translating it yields CATRREDNSPLHF.

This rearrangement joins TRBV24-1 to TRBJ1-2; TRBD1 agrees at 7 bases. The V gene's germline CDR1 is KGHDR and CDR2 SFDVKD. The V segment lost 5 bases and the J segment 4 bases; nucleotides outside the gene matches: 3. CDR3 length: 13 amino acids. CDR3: CATSAQGGYGYTF. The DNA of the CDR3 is TGTGCCACCAGTGCTCAGGGGGGCTATGGCTACACCTTC.

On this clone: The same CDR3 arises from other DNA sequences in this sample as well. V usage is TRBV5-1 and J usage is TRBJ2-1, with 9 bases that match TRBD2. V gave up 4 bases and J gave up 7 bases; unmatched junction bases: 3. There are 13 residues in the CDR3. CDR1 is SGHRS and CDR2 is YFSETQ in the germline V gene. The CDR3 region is CASSPGLANEQFF. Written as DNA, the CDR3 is TGCGCCAGCAGCCCGGGACTAGCAAATGAGCAGTTCTTC.

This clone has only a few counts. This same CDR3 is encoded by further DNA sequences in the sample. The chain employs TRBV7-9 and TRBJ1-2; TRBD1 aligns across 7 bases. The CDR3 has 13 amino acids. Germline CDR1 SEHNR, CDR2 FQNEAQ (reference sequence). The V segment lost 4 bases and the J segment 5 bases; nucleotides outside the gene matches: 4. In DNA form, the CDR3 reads TGTGCCAGCAGCTCAGGGGGTTTGTATGGCTACACCTTC. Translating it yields CASSSGGLYGYTF.

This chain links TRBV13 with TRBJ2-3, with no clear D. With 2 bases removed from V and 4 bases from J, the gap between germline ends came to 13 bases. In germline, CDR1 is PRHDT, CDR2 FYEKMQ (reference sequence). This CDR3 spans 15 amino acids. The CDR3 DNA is TGTGCCAGCAGCTTAAGAGTTGCAGGCGCAGATACGCAGTATTTT. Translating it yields CASSLRVAGADTQYF.

CDR3: CASSVEGRDWDTIYF. The CDR3 DNA reads as TGTGCCAGCAGCGTAGAGGGCAGGGATTGGGACACCATATATTTT. This chain links TRBV9 with TRBJ1-3, with D tentatively TRBD1 (5 bases). Between the trimmed V and J ends, which lost 0 bases and 8 bases, there was a span of 15 bases. Germline CDR1 reads SGDLS; CDR2 reads YYNGEE. The CDR3 length is 15 residues.

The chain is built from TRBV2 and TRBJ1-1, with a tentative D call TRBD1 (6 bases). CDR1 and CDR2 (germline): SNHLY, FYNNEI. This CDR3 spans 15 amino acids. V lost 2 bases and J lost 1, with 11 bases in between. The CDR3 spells CASSESGGSNTEAFF. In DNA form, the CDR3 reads TGTGCCAGCAGTGAATCGGGGGGCTCGAACACTGAAGCTTTCTTT.

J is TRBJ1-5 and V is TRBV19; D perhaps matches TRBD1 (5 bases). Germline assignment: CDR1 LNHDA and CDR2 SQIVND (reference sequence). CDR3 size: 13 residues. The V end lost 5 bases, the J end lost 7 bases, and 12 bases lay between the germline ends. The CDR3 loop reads CASSPGLMQPQHF. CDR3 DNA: TGTGCCAGTAGTCCAGGGCTTATGCAGCCCCAGCATTTT.

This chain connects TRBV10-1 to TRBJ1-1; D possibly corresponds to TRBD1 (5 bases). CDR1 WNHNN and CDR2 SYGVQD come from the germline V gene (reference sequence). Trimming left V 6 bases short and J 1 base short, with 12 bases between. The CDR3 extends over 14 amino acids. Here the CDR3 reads CASRPTQGNTEAFF. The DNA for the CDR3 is TGCGCCAGCAGGCCCACCCAGGGGAACACTGAAGCTTTCTTT.

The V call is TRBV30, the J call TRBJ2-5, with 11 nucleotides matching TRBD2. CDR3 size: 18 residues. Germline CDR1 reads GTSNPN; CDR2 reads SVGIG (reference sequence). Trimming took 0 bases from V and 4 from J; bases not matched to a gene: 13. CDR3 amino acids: CAWSVRGPSGGRGETQYF. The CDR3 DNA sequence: TGTGCCTGGAGTGTAAGGGGCCCTAGCGGGGGGCGAGGAGAGACCCAGTACTTC.

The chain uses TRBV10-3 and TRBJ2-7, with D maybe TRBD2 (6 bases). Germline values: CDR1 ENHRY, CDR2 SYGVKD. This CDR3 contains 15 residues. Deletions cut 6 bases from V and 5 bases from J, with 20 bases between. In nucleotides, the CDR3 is TGTGCCATCAGGCAAGACACTAGCCTAGGAAACGAGCAGTACTTC. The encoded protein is CAIRQDTSLGNEQYF.

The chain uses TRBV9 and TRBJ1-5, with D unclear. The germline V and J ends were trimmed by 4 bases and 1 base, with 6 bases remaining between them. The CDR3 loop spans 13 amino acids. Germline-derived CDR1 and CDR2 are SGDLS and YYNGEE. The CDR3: CASSPGSNQPQHF. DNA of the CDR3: TGTGCCAGCAGCCCCGGGAGCAATCAGCCCCAGCATTTT. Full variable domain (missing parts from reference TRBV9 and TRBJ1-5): DSGVTQTPKHLITATGQRVTLRCSPRSGDLSVYWYQQSLDQGLQFLIQYYNGEERAKGNILERFSAQQFPDLHSELNLSSLELGDSALYFCASSPGSNQPQHFGDGTRLSIL.

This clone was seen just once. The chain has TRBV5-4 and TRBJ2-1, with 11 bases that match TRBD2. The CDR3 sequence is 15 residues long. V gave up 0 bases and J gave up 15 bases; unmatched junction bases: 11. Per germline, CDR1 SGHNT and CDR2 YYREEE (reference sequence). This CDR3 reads CASSLGTSGRTPSFF. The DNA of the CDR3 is TGTGCCAGCAGCTTGGGGACTAGCGGGCGTACACCGTCGTTCTTC.

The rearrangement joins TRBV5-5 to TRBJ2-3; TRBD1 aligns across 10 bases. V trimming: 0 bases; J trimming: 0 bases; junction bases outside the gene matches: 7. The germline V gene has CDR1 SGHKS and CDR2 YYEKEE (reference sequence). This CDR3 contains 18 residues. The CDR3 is CASSLGTGGRVSTDTQYF. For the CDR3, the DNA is TGTGCCAGCAGCTTGGGGACAGGGGGAAGGGTGAGCACAGATACGCAGTATTTT.

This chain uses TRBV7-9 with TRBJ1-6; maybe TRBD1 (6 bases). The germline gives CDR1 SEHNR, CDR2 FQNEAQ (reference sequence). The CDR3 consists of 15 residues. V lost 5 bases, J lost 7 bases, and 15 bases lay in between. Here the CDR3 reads CASSAQQGPNSPLHF. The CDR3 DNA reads TGTGCCAGCAGCGCCCAACAGGGACCCAATTCACCCCTCCACTTT.

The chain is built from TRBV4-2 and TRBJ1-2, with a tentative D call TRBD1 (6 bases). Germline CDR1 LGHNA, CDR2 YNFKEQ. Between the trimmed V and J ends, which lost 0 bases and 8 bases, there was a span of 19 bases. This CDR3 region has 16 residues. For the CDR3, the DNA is TGTGCCAGCAGCCAAGAAACAGGGACCGCTAACCTGGGCTACACCTTC. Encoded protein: CASSQETGTANLGYTF.